The 28 T cell receptor beta chains reported below all come from one sample, sequenced in a study of identical twins. TCRdb used MiXCR to reprocess the 5' RACE reads, holding one entry per CDR3 protein. The sample carries just under 550,000 distinct CDR3 sequences, roughly 15% recorded once. These records were also assigned to another study, of yellow fever vaccine responses in identical twins.

The sample was CD4+ T cells sorted from blood. All receptors derive from a woman between 18 and 30 years old in good health.

The chain joins TRBV25-1 to TRBJ2-1, with D unresolved. The V gene lost 7 bases and the J gene lost 12 bases, with 13 bases spanning the gap. The CDR3 is 11 residues long. Germline V gene lookup returns CDR1 MGHDK and CDR2 SYGVNS. Here the CDR3 reads CASKDHRGQFF. The CDR3, as DNA: TGTGCCAGCAAAGACCATAGAGGGCAGTTCTTC.

This clonotype was counted between two and nine times. The chain carries TRBV2 and TRBJ2-4; D remains ambiguous. The germline V gene encodes CDR1 SNHLY and CDR2 FYNNEI. V dropped 3 bases and J dropped 5 bases, with 11 bases sitting between them. The CDR3 has 14 residues. This chain's CDR3 is CASSDPPTENIQYF. The CDR3 nucleotides read TGTGCCAGCAGTGACCCGCCCACAGAAAACATTCAGTACTTC.

This clonotype was seen many times. The CDR3 reads CSAPGQGKDTQYF. The DNA of the CDR3 is TGCAGTGCCCCGGGACAGGGAAAAGATACGCAGTATTTT. The genes are TRBV20-1 and TRBJ2-3, with 9 bases matching TRBD1. The CDR3 loop spans 13 amino acids. Germline V lookup: CDR1 DFQATT, CDR2 SNEGSKA (reference sequence). J was trimmed by 5 bases and V by 6 bases; bases with no gene match: 6.

V and J are TRBV11-2 and TRBJ2-7; D tentatively fits TRBD1 or TRBD2 (5 bases each). V lost 3 bases to trimming and J lost 2 bases, with 14 bases between them. CDR3 size: 15 residues. Germline CDR1 is SGHAT and CDR2 is FQNNGV. The CDR3 nucleotides read TGTGCCAGCAGCTTCTCCGGGGACGGCACCTACGAGCAGTACTTC. Translated: CASSFSGDGTYEQYF.

There are a few counts of this clonotype. This chain connects TRBV28 to TRBJ2-7, with 9 positions matching TRBD1. In germline, CDR1 is MDHEN, CDR2 SYDVKM. V was pared by 6 bases and J by 2 bases, with 11 bases of the junction left unmatched. The CDR3 is 16 amino acids. For the CDR3, the DNA is TGTGCCAGCAGACCCAGTACAGGGGGCTTGACCTACGAGCAGTACGTC. Translation gives CASRPSTGGLTYEQYV.

The chain is built from TRBV12-3 or TRBV12-4 and TRBJ2-2; 11 nucleotides line up with TRBD2. V trimming: 0 bases; J trimming: 4 bases; junction bases outside the gene matches: 1. The CDR3 spans 16 residues. The CDR3 DNA reads TGTGCCAGCAGTTTAGCTAGCGGGGGGGCCACCGGGGAGCTGTTTTTT. Translated: CASSLASGGATGELFF.

This clonotype appeared a few times. This chain links TRBV10-3 with TRBJ1-1; TRBD1 might be the D (5 bases). This CDR3 region has 13 residues. V dropped 7 bases and J dropped 1 base, with 10 bases sitting between them. In germline, CDR1 is ENHRY, CDR2 SYGVKD. The CDR3 nucleotides read TGTGCCATCACCAACGGGGGGAACACTGAAGCTTTCTTT. Translated: CAITNGGNTEAFF.

DNA for the CDR3: TGCGCCAGCAGCCAAGAGGTTGGGGGGCGGAATGAGCAGTTCTTC. Its protein is CASSQEVGGRNEQFF. The chain links TRBV4-1 to TRBJ2-1; D tentatively fits TRBD1 or TRBD2 (6 bases each). The germline V and J ends were trimmed by 0 bases and 7 bases, with 13 bases remaining between them. Per the germline V gene, CDR1 is MGHRA and CDR2 is YSYEKL. The CDR3 sequence is 15 residues long.

This clonotype was counted only a few times. The chain joins TRBV12-3 or TRBV12-4 to TRBJ1-2; no firm D call. Trimming pared 0 bases from V and 5 bases from J, leaving 13 bases between. This CDR3 is built from 15 residues. CDR3 sequence: CASSLAGPSVYGYTF. DNA for the CDR3: TGTGCCAGCAGTTTAGCGGGTCCTTCGGTATATGGCTACACCTTC.

This chain links TRBV28 with TRBJ1-2; D is perhaps TRBD1 (6 bases). The germline V gene encodes CDR1 MDHEN and CDR2 SYDVKM. This CDR3 comprises 14 residues. Trimming shortened V by 2 bases and J by 5 bases, and 12 bases separated the two germline ends. CDR3 in DNA: TGTGCCAGCAGTTTACTGATAGGGGGATATGGCTACACCTTC. This sequence encodes CASSLLIGGYGYTF.

This clonotype was seen at least ten times. V is TRBV5-5 and J is TRBJ2-1; D is perhaps TRBD2 (6 bases). Germline lookup yields CDR1 SGHKS and CDR2 YYEKEE (reference sequence). V lost 3 bases to trimming and J lost 4 bases, with 20 bases between them. The CDR3 has 17 residues. The CDR3 DNA is TGTGCCAGCAGCTCCACGGGGACTCTAGCGTTATACAATGAGCAGTTCTTC. Its protein product is CASSSTGTLALYNEQFF.

V usage is TRBV25-1 and J usage is TRBJ1-5; 7 nucleotides match TRBD1. V trimming: 11 bases; J trimming: 2 bases; junction bases outside the gene matches: 6. The germline V gene encodes CDR1 MGHDK and CDR2 SYGVNS. CDR3 length equals 13 residues. As DNA, the CDR3 is TGTGCCCCGGGAGGGGGCCGCAATCAGCCCCAGCATTTT. It encodes CAPGGGRNQPQHF.

The V and J genes are TRBV11-2 and TRBJ2-3; the D gene is possibly TRBD1 (6 bases). The CDR3 runs to 16 residues. Germline V gene sequence: CDR1 SGHAT, CDR2 FQNNGV. V was pared by 1 base and J by 5 bases, with 16 bases between. CDR3 nucleotides: TGTGCCAGCAGCTTAGTGGCAGGGGCCGTCGGAGATACGCAGTATTTT. Its protein product is CASSLVAGAVGDTQYF.

The V and J genes are TRBV7-2 and TRBJ2-1, with 7 positions matching TRBD1. The CDR3 spans 16 residues. V lost 1 base to trimming and J lost 12 bases; unmatched junction nucleotides: 15. Looked up from germline, CDR1 is SGHTA and CDR2 is FQGNSA. The CDR3 sequence is CASSLVGGQTVYGQFF. For the CDR3, the DNA is TGTGCCAGCAGCTTAGTTGGGGGACAGACCGTTTATGGGCAGTTCTTC.

This clonotype was detected only a few times. The chain has TRBV28 and TRBJ2-7; maybe TRBD1 (5 bases). The CDR3 has 13 residues. The ends were cut back, 5 bases at V and 6 bases at J, with 14 bases in the middle. From germline, CDR1 is MDHEN and CDR2 SYDVKM. CDR3 loop: CASSPLTGFEQYF. The CDR3 DNA reads as TGTGCCAGCAGTCCTCTTACAGGTTTCGAGCAGTACTTC.

A few counts support this clonotype. This chain links TRBV4-1 with TRBJ2-1; TRBD2 matches at 10 bases. Losses at the gene ends were 0 bases for V and 0 bases for J; bases not matched to a gene: 11. The CDR3 extends over 20 amino acids. Germline V lookup: CDR1 MGHRA, CDR2 YSYEKL. Here the CDR3 reads CASSQDDLGLAEPSYNEQFF. DNA of the CDR3: TGCGCCAGCAGCCAAGATGATTTAGGACTAGCGGAGCCCTCCTACAATGAGCAGTTCTTC.

The table lists this clonotype with a few counts. The rearrangement joins TRBV6-5 to TRBJ2-7; 7 nucleotides agree with TRBD2. The germline V gene encodes CDR1 MNHEY and CDR2 SVGAGI. Unmatched junction bases numbered 2, after V lost 2 bases and J lost 1 base. This CDR3 spans 14 amino acids. CDR3 sequence (DNA): TGTGCCAGCAGTTACACGGGGGGTTCCTACGAGCAGTACTTC. Its translation: CASSYTGGSYEQYF.

The chain uses TRBV5-6 and TRBJ2-7; D remains ambiguous. The CDR3 has 15 amino acids. Per germline, CDR1 SGHDT and CDR2 YYEEEE. The V end lost 0 bases, the J end lost 3 bases, and 13 bases lay between the germline ends. In DNA, the CDR3 is TGTGCCAGCAGCTTGGCGGAGAAGGGCAGCTACGAGCAGTACGTC. This sequence encodes CASSLAEKGSYEQYV.

This clonotype was found a few times. V is TRBV5-1 and J is TRBJ2-5, with D hard to call. The CDR3 runs to 15 residues. Germline V gene data show CDR1 as SGHRS and CDR2 as YFSETQ. The ends were cut back, 3 bases at V and 2 bases at J, with 14 bases in the middle. CDR3 protein: CASSSRQKLQETQYF. Written as DNA, the CDR3 is TGCGCCAGCAGCTCCCGACAAAAATTACAAGAGACCCAGTACTTC.

Here the CDR3 DNA reads TGTGCCAGCAGTTTGGGCGGGATCCTCTCCTACAATGAGCAGTTCTTC. Protein: CASSLGGILSYNEQFF. V usage is TRBV28 and J usage is TRBJ2-1; D may be TRBD2 (6 bases). Per germline, CDR1 MDHEN and CDR2 SYDVKM. This CDR3 has 16 residues. Trimming shortened V by 3 bases and J by 0 bases, and 12 bases separated the two germline ends.

This clonotype turned up a few times. V and J are TRBV7-3 and TRBJ2-5; a possible D gene is TRBD2 (6 bases). Germline CDR1 SGHTA, CDR2 FQGTGA. This CDR3 contains 14 residues. Trimming pared 0 bases from V and 4 bases from J, leaving 9 bases between. The CDR3 coding sequence is TGTGCCAGCAGCTTAACGGCGGGGCCAGAGACCCAGTACTTC. Translated: CASSLTAGPETQYF.

The CDR3 spells CASSPLLTGELFF. The CDR3 bases are TGTGCCAGCTCACCACTGCTCACCGGGGAGCTGTTTTTT. This chain connects TRBV18 to TRBJ2-2; no reliable D call. Germline values: CDR1 KGHSH, CDR2 LQKENI. V lost 1 base to trimming and J lost 4 bases, with 4 bases between them. This CDR3 is 13 amino acids long.

This clonotype was counted many times. V gene TRBV14 combines with J gene TRBJ2-2, with D perhaps matching TRBD2 (6 bases). V was trimmed by 4 bases and J by 1 base, leaving 10 bases between them. The CDR3 contains 15 residues. Per germline, CDR1 SGHDN and CDR2 FVKESK. The CDR3 DNA reads TGTGCCAGCAGCCTCGGGGGAATGAACACCGGGGAGCTGTTTTTT. This codes for CASSLGGMNTGELFF. Together with reference TRBV14 and TRBJ2-2, the CDR3 gives the full variable domain: EAGVTQFPSHSVIEKGQTVTLRCDPISGHDNLYWYRRVMGKEIKFLLHFVKESKQDESGMPNNRFLAERTGGTYSTLKVQPAELEDSGVYFCASSLGGMNTGELFFGEGSRLTVL.

The rearrangement uses TRBV6-1 and TRBJ1-5, with a tentative D call TRBD1 (6 bases). Germline CDR1 MNHNS, CDR2 SASEGT. This CDR3 is 15 amino acids long. Trimming cost V 6 bases and J 0 bases, with 12 bases left between them. CDR3 amino acids: CASSPTGNSNQPQHF. DNA of the CDR3: TGTGCCAGCAGCCCTACAGGGAATAGCAATCAGCCCCAGCATTTT.

This clonotype has ten or more counts. J is TRBJ2-7 and V is TRBV7-8; TRBD1 agrees at 8 bases. With V trimmed by 0 bases and J by 1 base, 11 bases remained unmatched. Germline V gene sequence: CDR1 SGHVS, CDR2 FQNEAQ. The CDR3 is 18 residues long. The CDR3 coding sequence is TGTGCCAGCAGCTTAGCACGGACAGGGTCTACTTCATCCTACGAGCAGTACGTC. Its protein is CASSLARTGSTSSYEQYV.

This chain joins TRBV20-1 and TRBJ2-7; unclear D gene. The CDR3 consists of 13 residues. V dropped 0 bases and J dropped 6 bases, with 12 bases sitting between them. The germline gives CDR1 DFQATT, CDR2 SNEGSKA (reference sequence). CDR3 loop: CSARDGRLAEQYV. CDR3 bases: TGCAGTGCTAGAGATGGTAGATTAGCCGAGCAGTACGTC.

This clonotype has more than one count but fewer than ten. CDR3 amino acids: CASSLSGTGEETQYF. In DNA form, the CDR3 reads TGTGCCAGCAGTTTGTCCGGGACAGGCGAAGAGACCCAGTACTTC. The rearrangement uses TRBV27 and TRBJ2-5, with 8 bases aligning to TRBD1. The CDR3 runs 15 residues. V lost 3 bases, J lost 3 bases, and 6 bases stayed unmatched. The germline gives CDR1 MNHEY, CDR2 SMNVEV (reference sequence).

This clonotype was seen a handful of times. The chain couples TRBV20-1 to TRBJ1-1; 8 bases are a match to TRBD1. Germline-derived CDR1 and CDR2 are DFQATT and SNEGSKA (reference sequence). The ends lost 5 bases at V and 1 base at J; junction bases unmatched: 6. The CDR3 has 14 residues. CDR3 loop: CSAWQGASNTEAFF. CDR3 nucleotide sequence: TGCAGTGCTTGGCAGGGGGCTTCGAACACTGAAGCTTTCTTT.